The 24 T cell receptor beta chains given below trace back to one sample, sequenced in a study of identical twins (dated by TCRdb to about 2016). Libraries were made using 5' RACE. Sequencing was performed on an Illumina HiSeq 2000. TCRdb itself trimmed the public reads at Q25 with fastp, ran MiXCR and retained productive beta chains. A single entry per CDR3 protein holds the most common genes and DNA from its merged rows. The sample contains roughly 750,000 distinct CDR3 sequences, around 20% of them found a single time. Jointly, the top ten make up approximately 4.3% of the sample. These data also featured in a second study, about T cells expressing NK-cell markers.

The specimen was PBMCs. These receptors came from a woman under 30 in good health.

This clonotype was recorded at least ten times. The chain joins TRBV6-5 to TRBJ2-1; D may be TRBD2 (5 bases). Trimming stripped 7 bases from V and 5 bases from J, with 9 bases between. CDR1 and CDR2 (germline): MNHEY, SVGAGI. The CDR3 has 12 residues. The CDR3 region has the DNA TGTGCCAGCACCGGGAATAACAATGAGCAGTTCTTC. Its translation: CASTGNNNEQFF.

J is TRBJ2-7 and V is TRBV18; 7 bases fit TRBD2. The trim removed 6 bases at V and 6 bases at J, leaving 17 bases unmatched. This CDR3 spans 16 amino acids. The germline CDR1 and CDR2 sequences are KGHSH and LQKENI. The DNA for the CDR3 is TGTGCCAGCTCGATTCGGGCGGGGGACCTGAGCTCCGAGCAGTACTTC. It translates to CASSIRAGDLSSEQYF.

J is TRBJ2-1 and V is TRBV20-1; either TRBD1 or TRBD2 may fit D (7 bases each). Germline CDR1 and CDR2: DFQATT and SNEGSKA (reference sequence). V lost 3 bases and J 3 bases, leaving 15 bases between the germline ends. This CDR3 has 15 amino acids. As DNA, the CDR3 is TGCAGTGCTAGCAAGACAGGGACTATCTACAATGAGCAGTTCTTC. Translating gives CSASKTGTIYNEQFF.

This rearrangement joins TRBV20-1 to TRBJ1-2, with 8 bases matching TRBD1. CDR1 and CDR2 from the germline V gene are DFQATT and SNEGSKA (reference sequence). This CDR3 comprises 14 residues. V was pared by 1 base and J by 3 bases, with 4 bases of the junction left unmatched. The CDR3 spells CSARAPGGDYGYTF. The CDR3 bases are TGCAGTGCTAGAGCCCCAGGGGGCGACTATGGCTACACCTTC.

At least ten counts were recorded for this clonotype. V and J are TRBV6-6 and TRBJ1-2, with D possibly TRBD1 on 6 matching bases. The CDR3 covers 13 residues. Trimming removed 7 bases from V and 7 bases from J, with 16 bases in between. Germline CDR1 MNHNY, CDR2 SVGAGI (reference sequence). The CDR3 DNA reads as TGTGCCAGCAAGTACCGGGACAAGGGTGGCTACACCTTC. Residues: CASKYRDKGGYTF.

This chain uses TRBV18 with TRBJ1-1; D is uncertain. Trimming stripped 3 bases from V and 0 bases from J, with 11 bases between. The CDR3 runs to 15 residues. CDR1 is KGHSH, CDR2 LQKENI, per germline. As DNA, the CDR3 is TGTGCCAGCTCACCGGAGTGGGTGGTGAACACTGAAGCTTTCTTT. This codes for CASSPEWVVNTEAFF. Filled out from reference TRBV18 and TRBJ1-1, the complete variable domain reads NAGVMQNPRHLVRRRGQEARLRCSPMKGHSHVYWYRQLPEEGLKFMVYLQKENIIDESGMPKERFSAEFPKEGPSILRIQQVVRGDSAAYFCASSPEWVVNTEAFFGQGTRLTVV.

This clonotype was seen only a few times. The chain carries TRBV12-3 or TRBV12-4 and TRBJ2-3, with D possibly being TRBD1 (6 bases). There are 16 residues in the CDR3. V was clipped by 4 bases and J by 3 bases, with 17 bases between them. The CDR3 DNA reads TGTGCCAGCAGTTCCCGGGCAGGGGAGAAAACAGATACGCAGTATTTT. Translated: CASSSRAGEKTDTQYF.

The V gene is TRBV20-1, the J gene TRBJ2-1; D call uncertain. CDR3 length: 11 residues. Trimming took off 0 bases at V and 10 bases at J, with 7 bases between the two ends. Germline lookup yields CDR1 DFQATT and CDR2 SNEGSKA (reference sequence). The CDR3 DNA reads TGCAGTGCTAGAGATGGGCGCGAGCAGTTCTTC. This encodes CSARDGREQFF.

This clonotype was detected only a few times. This chain joins TRBV12-3 or TRBV12-4 and TRBJ2-1; D gene ambiguous. This CDR3 spans 15 amino acids. Trimming stripped 5 bases from V and 0 bases from J, with 11 bases between. CDR3 protein: CASSRSLSSYNEQFF. CDR3 in DNA: TGTGCCAGCAGTCGCTCCCTGAGCTCCTACAATGAGCAGTTCTTC.

This clonotype was detected many times. This rearrangement joins TRBV7-8 to TRBJ2-1; weak D call: TRBD2 (6 bases). CDR1 and CDR2 from the germline V gene are SGHVS and FQNEAQ. This CDR3 comprises 14 residues. V lost 11 bases, J lost 5 bases, and 19 bases lay in between. The CDR3 sequence is CAGTAGLLDNEQFF. CDR3 in DNA: TGTGCCGGAACGGCGGGACTTCTAGACAATGAGCAGTTCTTC. Full variable domain (outside the CDR3, taken from reference TRBV7-8 and TRBJ2-1): GAGVSQSPRYKVAKRGQDVALRCDPISGHVSLFWYQQALGQGPEFLTYFQNEAQLDKSGLPSDRFFAERPEGSVSTLKIQRTQQEDSAVYLCAGTAGLLDNEQFFGPGTRLTVL.

The rearrangement uses TRBV10-3 and TRBJ1-1, with unresolved D. Trimming removed 2 bases at V and 2 bases at J, with 9 bases between. The CDR3 runs 14 residues. Germline V CDR1 and CDR2: ENHRY, SYGVKD. The CDR3 nucleotides are TGTGCCATCAGTGAGGTCGCAGGAAACACTGAAGCTTTCTTT. Encoded protein: CAISEVAGNTEAFF.

This sequence joins TRBV5-1 and TRBJ1-1; a weak D match, TRBD1 (6 bases). The CDR3 has 14 amino acids. Germline CDR1 and CDR2: SGHRS and YFSETQ. Deletions cut 4 bases from V and 4 bases from J, with 14 bases between. CDR3 sequence reads: CASSPTTGGTEAFF. DNA of the CDR3: TGCGCCAGCAGCCCGACGACAGGAGGCACTGAAGCTTTCTTT.

A few counts support this clonotype. The J gene is TRBJ2-1, the V gene TRBV29-1; 10 bases are a match to TRBD1. The CDR3 loop spans 15 amino acids. Germline V CDR1 and CDR2: SQVTM, ANQGSEA. The J segment lost 7 bases and the V segment lost 2 bases, leaving 8 bases of the junction unmatched. CDR3: CSVESRTGGWNEQFF. The CDR3 DNA reads as TGCAGCGTTGAATCCCGGACAGGGGGATGGAATGAGCAGTTCTTC.

This clonotype has just a few counts. The CDR3 protein is CASSLGTGATYEQYF. The CDR3 bases are TGTGCCAGCAGTTTAGGGACGGGAGCAACCTACGAGCAGTACTTC. The J gene is TRBJ2-7, the V gene TRBV27; tentative D call: TRBD2 (6 bases). V lost 2 bases to trimming and J lost 2 bases, with 13 bases between them. CDR1 and CDR2 from the germline V gene are MNHEY and SMNVEV (reference sequence). The CDR3 has 15 amino acids.

V is TRBV7-2 and J is TRBJ1-2, with D possibly TRBD1 on 5 matching bases. The CDR3 length is 15 residues. The V gene's germline CDR1 is SGHTA and CDR2 FQGNSA. V lost 0 bases, J lost 4 bases, and 12 bases lay in between. CDR3 nucleotide sequence: TGTGCCAGCAGCTTAGCGGTCAGGGCCAGCTATGGCTACACCTTC. Encoded protein: CASSLAVRASYGYTF.

The V and J genes are TRBV5-1 and TRBJ2-7; D is perhaps TRBD2 (5 bases). Germline CDR1 is SGHRS and CDR2 is YFSETQ. Trimming took 0 bases from V and 5 from J, leaving 12 bases between them. The CDR3 loop spans 14 amino acids. The CDR3 DNA is TGCGCCAGCAGCTTGGCCGGCGGGTACGACGAGCAGTACTTC. It codes for CASSLAGGYDEQYF. Variable domain in full (rest from reference TRBV5-1 and TRBJ2-7): KAGVTQTPRYLIKTRGQQVTLSCSPISGHRSVSWYQQTPGQGLQFLFEYFSETQRNKGNFPGRFSGRQFSNSRSEMNVSTLELGDSALYLCASSLAGGYDEQYFGPGTRLTVT.

This clonotype was seen a handful of times. The J gene is TRBJ2-7, the V gene TRBV4-2, with D possibly matching TRBD2 (5 bases). Deletions cut 0 bases from V and 5 bases from J, with 20 bases between. There are 17 residues in the CDR3. CDR1 is LGHNA, CDR2 YNFKEQ, per germline. For the CDR3, the DNA is TGTGCCAGCAGCCAAGAACGGGGTAGGGATACGCTCGACGAGCAGTACTTC. This sequence encodes CASSQERGRDTLDEQYF.

This clonotype occurred many times. CDR3 DNA: TGTGCCGCAGCGGGAGGGGGGTACAATGAGCAGTTCTTC. Protein sequence: CAAAGGGYNEQFF. This chain connects TRBV6-2 or TRBV6-3 to TRBJ2-1; the match to TRBD2 covers 10 bases. This CDR3 contains 13 residues. Germline trimming cut 11 bases from V and 4 bases from J; bases unmatched to any gene: 5. Germline V CDR1 and CDR2: MNHEY, SVGEGT.

V and J are TRBV7-9 and TRBJ2-7, with D unresolved. The germline CDR1 and CDR2 sequences are SEHNR and FQNEAQ (reference sequence). Deletions cut 1 base from V and 2 bases from J, with 9 bases between. This CDR3 is built from 14 residues. The CDR3 DNA sequence: TGTGCCAGCAGCTTAGATCTGACCCCCTACGAGCAGTACTTC. It translates to CASSLDLTPYEQYF. Full variable domain (outside the CDR3, taken from reference TRBV7-9 and TRBJ2-7): DTGVSQNPRHKITKRGQNVTFRCDPISEHNRLYWYRQTLGQGPEFLTYFQNEAQLEKSRLLSDRFSAERPKGSFSTLEIQRTEQGDSAMYLCASSLDLTPYEQYFGPGTRLTVT.

A few counts support this clonotype. The genes are TRBV16 and TRBJ2-7; the D is unclear. Per the germline V gene, CDR1 is KGHSY and CDR2 is FQNENV. Trimming pared 0 bases from V and 0 bases from J, leaving 9 bases between. This CDR3 region has 15 residues. This CDR3 reads CASSQSQYLSYEQYF. CDR3 nucleotide sequence: TGTGCCAGCAGCCAATCGCAGTATCTCTCCTACGAGCAGTACTTC.

V and J are TRBV12-3 or TRBV12-4 and TRBJ2-7, with TRBD2 identical over 7 bases. The junction had 4 bases not matched to a gene; V was cut back by 2 bases and J by 3 bases. The CDR3 runs 14 residues. The CDR3 DNA sequence: TGTGCCAGCAGTTTACGGCGGGAGAGCTACGAGCAGTACTTC. It is translated as CASSLRRESYEQYF.

This clonotype was seen a handful of times. This chain connects TRBV7-9 to TRBJ2-7, with D maybe TRBD1 (5 bases). The CDR3 extends over 12 amino acids. The V gene lost 2 bases and the J gene lost 10 bases, with 12 bases spanning the gap. CDR1 and CDR2 from the germline V gene are SEHNR and FQNEAQ (reference sequence). This CDR3 reads CASSLRGWFQYF. The CDR3 region has the DNA TGTGCCAGCAGCTTAAGGGGATGGTTCCAGTACTTC.

This clonotype came up a few times. This CDR3 is CASSPFGQGSNQPQHF. CDR3 DNA sequence: TGTGCCAGCAGCCCCTTCGGGCAGGGCAGCAATCAGCCCCAGCATTTT. The rearrangement links TRBV5-5 to TRBJ1-5; weak D call: TRBD1 (5 bases). In germline, CDR1 is SGHKS, CDR2 YYEKEE (reference sequence). Trimming left V 4 bases short and J 1 base short, with 15 bases between. CDR3 length: 16 amino acids.

This clonotype has at least ten counts. The gene calls are TRBV7-9 and TRBJ1-3; no definite D call. CDR1 is SEHNR and CDR2 is FQNEAQ in the germline V gene (reference sequence). V shed 5 bases and J shed 0 bases, with 8 bases lying between them. This CDR3 has 14 residues. In DNA form, the CDR3 reads TGTGCCAGCAGCCCCAATCCCTCTGGAAACACCATATATTTT. The encoded protein is CASSPNPSGNTIYF.